Detailed here is one T cell receptor (beta chain). These data originate in a study of blood T cell repertoires in COVID-19. TCRdb keeps only in-frame clones here, not all; method: immunoSEQ multiplex PCR. The sample yields some 150,000 clones, about 89% seen once. V lost 7 bases and J lost 6; bases outside the gene matches: 9. Looked up from germline, CDR1 is SGHVS and CDR2 is FNYEAQ. The CDR3 consists of 14 residues. The source is a man aged 50 to 60 who had recovered from COVID-19. V is TRBV7-6 and J is TRBJ2-1; 7 nucleotides align to TRBD1. Input material: peripheral blood. The CDR3 nucleotides are TGTGCCAGCATCTCTAGCAGGGACAGCAATGAGCAGTTCTTC. It yields the protein CASISSRDSNEQFF.